Included here is one TCR beta chain sequence, with context. Its matching antigen is unknown. Primers used in a second PCR of roughly 7 to 11 cycles were a sample-barcoded 5' primer and a J-beta primer mix. MiXCR, applied by TCRdb to the 5' RACE reads, yields one record per CDR3 protein. The table shows fewer than 950,000 distinct CDR3 sequences, with around 36% occurring only once. The germline V and J ends were trimmed by 4 bases and 0 bases, with 17 bases remaining between them. The germline CDR1 and CDR2 sequences are SGDLS and YYNGEE. This CDR3 has 16 amino acids. These data originate in a study of blood T cells in healthy people across ages. Study findings and constraints: It was the long-lived donors that had more naive CD4+ cells and higher diversity than aged donors.

The TCR sequence derives from a young man in good health. Sequencing used blood. The chain combines TRBV9 with TRBJ2-7, with a tentative D call TRBD1 (6 bases). The CDR3 spells CASSPQGSPLSYEQYF. The CDR3 DNA reads as TGTGCCAGCAGCCCCCAGGGGTCCCCCCTCTCCTACGAGCAGTACTTC.